This section outlines one T cell receptor (beta chain) sequence together with its context. Its target is unknown. This CDR3 contains 15 residues. Germline CDR1 and CDR2: SGHRS and YFSETQ. Libraries were prepared by immunoSEQ multiplex PCR; TCRdb keeps only in-frame clonotypes and omits some of them. The sample consists of 15,000 to 20,000 clones, approximately 79% of them appearing once. The sample belongs to a study of T cell clonotyping in hematopoietic cell transplantation. Findings and limits, study-wide: Recipient TCR diversity dropped after transplant; expanded clonotypes rose from day 30 to 180. CD4 and CD8 repertoire contributions could not be separated without sorting. At the given depth, recipient repertoires were over 95% de novo clonotypes.

This clonotype originated in a man aged 55 to 69 in good health. Some clones in this sample may be carry-over from other donors' samples. The sample comprised peripheral blood mononuclear cells. This chain joins TRBV5-1 and TRBJ2-7; TRBD2 aligns across 9 bases. The better agreement between TRBJ2-5 and the DNA end casts doubt on the J call. The CDR3, as DNA: TGCGCCAGCAGCTTCGAGCGGGAGGCGGAAGAGACCCAGTACTTC. This codes for CASSFEREAEETQYF.